Listed below are T cell receptor beta chains from one sample, sequenced in a study of cytomegalovirus exposure and HLA in healthy donors. This table comes from immunoSEQ multiplex PCR, and its TCRdb copy is limited to in-frame clones, with some not included. The repertoire holds under 150,000 clones, with around 70% as singletons. The sample taken for sequencing was PBMCs. These TCRs come from a woman in her forties in good health and CMV-seropositive. Both conserved end residues are part of each CDR3. Each record gives: clone size, V gene, J gene, D gene, CDR3 DNA, CDR3 protein. D genes are given only for firm matches. Clone size appears in some rows only: once, few, many, or a class for an expanded clone.

-	TRBV7-2	TRBJ1-2	-	TGTGCCAGCAGCGATTACAGGGTTGGAGTCTATGGCTACACCTTC	CASSDYRVGVYGYTF
once	TRBV7-9	TRBJ1-2	TRBD1	TGTGCCAGCAGCCTCCCAGGGACAGGGGGCAAGGGCTACACCTTC	CASSLPGTGGKGYTF
-	TRBV19	TRBJ1-5	TRBD1	TGTGCCAGTAGTAGGGACAGAAGCAATCAGCCCCAGCATTTT	CASSRDRSNQPQHF
-	TRBV7-9	TRBJ1-2	-	TGTGCCAGCAGCTTAGCGAGCGGATTCCGAGTGGGAGGCTACACCTTC	CASSLASGFRVGGYTF
few	TRBV5-1	TRBJ1-1	-	TGCGCCAGCAGCTTGGTAGGGGTTGATACTGAAGCTTTCTTT	CASSLVGVDTEAFF
-	TRBV19	TRBJ2-2	TRBD1	TGTGCCAGTACTGACAGGGGTTGGACCGGGGAGCTGTTTTTT	CASTDRGWTGELFF
once	TRBV27	TRBJ2-4	TRBD1	TGTGCCAGCAGTCGTACCGGGACAGGGTGGATCATTCAGTACTTC	CASSRTGTGWIIQYF
-	TRBV4-1	TRBJ2-1	-	TGCGCCAGCAGCCAATCCCGTATTGCGGGCTCCTACAATGAGCAGTTCTTC	CASSQSRIAGSYNEQFF
-	TRBV7-8	TRBJ2-3	-	TGTGCCAGCAGCTCTTCTAGAGGAGATACGCAGTATTTT	CASSSSRGDTQYF
-	TRBV2	TRBJ2-1	TRBD1	TGTGCCAGCAGTGAGATGGGACAGATAAACAATGAGCAGTTCTTC	CASSEMGQINNEQFF
few	TRBV4-2	TRBJ2-7	-	TGTGCCAGCAGCCACCCAACGACAGGATCCAAGTACGAGCAGTACTTC	CASSHPTTGSKYEQYF
-	TRBV7-3	TRBJ1-2	TRBD1	TGTGCCAGCAGCACCGCGACAGGGTCGGATGGCTACACCTTC	CASSTATGSDGYTF
-	TRBV7-2	TRBJ2-5	TRBD2	TGTGCCAGCAGCTTTCAACCGACTAGCGGGGCCTCCCAGTACTTC	CASSFQPTSGASQYF
once	TRBV2	TRBJ2-1	TRBD1	TGTGCCAGCACTCAGGACAGGTTTAACAATGAGCAGTTCTTC	CASTQDRFNNEQFF
-	TRBV7-8	TRBJ2-7	TRBD1	TGTGCCAGCAGCTTAGCGCCGGGACAGGGAACCTACGAGCAGTACTTC	CASSLAPGQGTYEQYF
-	TRBV2	TRBJ2-3	-	TGTGCCAGCAGTAAGGAGGGCACAGATACGCAGTATTTT	CASSKEGTDTQYF
-	TRBV25-1	TRBJ2-2	-	TGTGCCAGCAGTTCACAGGGTGGGAGCGGCACCGGGGAGCTGTTTTTT	CASSSQGGSGTGELFF
-	TRBV5-4	TRBJ1-2	-	TGTGCCAGCAGCTTGTCGGGATGGAAGAATGGCTACACCTTC	CASSLSGWKNGYTF
-	TRBV6-6	TRBJ1-2	-	TGTGCCAGCAGCCCGCCGGAGGGGCGGAACTATGGCTACACCTTC	CASSPPEGRNYGYTF
-	TRBV7-9	TRBJ2-5	-	TGTGCCAGCAGCTCCCCCGACAGGGTCGTACGGGAGCAGTACTTC	CASSSPDRVVREQYF
-	TRBV5-4	TRBJ1-1	-	TGTGCCAGCAGCCACGGCGGGGGTTACAGTGAAGCTTTCTTT	CASSHGGGYSEAFF
once	TRBV7-9	TRBJ1-4	-	TGTGCCAGCCGCAAGAGTGGGCAGAATAATGAAAAACTGTTTTTT	CASRKSGQNNEKLFF
-	TRBV6-6	TRBJ1-1	TRBD1	TGTGCCAGCACCCCTAGCGCAGGGGGCGATGACACTGAAGCTTTCTTT	CASTPSAGGDDTEAFF
-	TRBV2	TRBJ1-4	-	TGTGCCAGCAGCGGGGGTTTTGCGGGAGCTAATGAAAAACTGTTTTTT	CASSGGFAGANEKLFF
-	TRBV6-5	TRBJ2-7	-	TGTGCCAGCAGTTACGGGGAACCGGGATCCTACGAGCAGTACTTC	CASSYGEPGSYEQYF
-	TRBV30	TRBJ2-7	TRBD1	TGTGCCGCCTTAGACAGGGGGTACACCTACGAGCAGTACTTC	CAALDRGYTYEQYF
-	TRBV14	TRBJ1-2	TRBD1	TGTGCCAGCAGCCCGTTCGTCGGTGACAGGGGCCGCCTTCTCTCCTATGGCTACACCTTC	CASSPFVGDRGRLLSYGYTF
-	TRBV11-3	TRBJ2-1	TRBD2	TGTGCCAGCAGCCCGGGACTAGCGCGAAACAATGAGCAGTTCTTC	CASSPGLARNNEQFF
once	TRBV2	TRBJ2-1	TRBD2	TGTGCCAGCAGACAACTAGCGGGAGCGTACAATGAGCAGTTCTTC	CASRQLAGAYNEQFF
-	TRBV7-9	TRBJ2-7	-	TGTGCCAGCAGCTTAGTTGGCAGGGACTACGAGCAGTACTTC	CASSLVGRDYEQYF
-	TRBV5-1	TRBJ1-4	-	TGCGCCAGCAGCTTGGGTGGGGCTGATGAAAAACTGTTTTTT	CASSLGGADEKLFF
once	TRBV19	TRBJ2-3	TRBD2	TGTGCCAGTAGTTTATCCTTAGCGGGAGTTGATACGCAGTATTTT	CASSLSLAGVDTQYF
-	TRBV18	TRBJ2-5	-	TGTGCCAGCTCACAGACTAGAGGAGAGACCCAGTACTTC	CASSQTRGETQYF
-	TRBV18	TRBJ2-5	-	TGTGCCAGCTCACCCGTTGACAGCTCACAAGAGACCCAGTACTTC	CASSPVDSSQETQYF
few	TRBV11-2	TRBJ1-1	-	TGTGCCAGCAGCTTAGGGAGAACCAGCACTGAAGCTTTCTTT	CASSLGRTSTEAFF
-	TRBV4-1	TRBJ2-6	TRBD2	TGCGCCAGCAGATTCGCTAGCGGGGGGGCCTCTGGGGCCAACGTCCTGACTTTC	CASRFASGGASGANVLTF
few	TRBV2	TRBJ2-5	-	TGTGCCAGCAGTACAGGGTACCAAGAGACCCAGTACTTC	CASSTGYQETQYF
-	TRBV4-3	TRBJ2-3	-	TGCGCCAGCAGCTTTAGCTCGGGGGCAGATACGCAGTATTTT	CASSFSSGADTQYF